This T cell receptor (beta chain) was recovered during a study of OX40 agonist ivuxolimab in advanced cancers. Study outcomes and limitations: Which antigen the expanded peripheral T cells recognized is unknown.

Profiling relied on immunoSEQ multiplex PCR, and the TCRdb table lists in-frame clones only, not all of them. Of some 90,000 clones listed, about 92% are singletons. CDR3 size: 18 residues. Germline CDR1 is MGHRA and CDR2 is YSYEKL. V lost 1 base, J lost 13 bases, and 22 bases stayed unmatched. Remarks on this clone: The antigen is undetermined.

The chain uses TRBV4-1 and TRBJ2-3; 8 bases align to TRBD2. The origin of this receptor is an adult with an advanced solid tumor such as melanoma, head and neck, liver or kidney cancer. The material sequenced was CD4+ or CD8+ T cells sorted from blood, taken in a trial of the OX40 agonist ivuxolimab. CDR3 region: CASSQVVSGGVTGDWEYF. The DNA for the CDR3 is TGCGCCAGCAGCCAAGTTGTGTCCGGGGGGGTGACTGGGGACTGGGAGTATTTT.